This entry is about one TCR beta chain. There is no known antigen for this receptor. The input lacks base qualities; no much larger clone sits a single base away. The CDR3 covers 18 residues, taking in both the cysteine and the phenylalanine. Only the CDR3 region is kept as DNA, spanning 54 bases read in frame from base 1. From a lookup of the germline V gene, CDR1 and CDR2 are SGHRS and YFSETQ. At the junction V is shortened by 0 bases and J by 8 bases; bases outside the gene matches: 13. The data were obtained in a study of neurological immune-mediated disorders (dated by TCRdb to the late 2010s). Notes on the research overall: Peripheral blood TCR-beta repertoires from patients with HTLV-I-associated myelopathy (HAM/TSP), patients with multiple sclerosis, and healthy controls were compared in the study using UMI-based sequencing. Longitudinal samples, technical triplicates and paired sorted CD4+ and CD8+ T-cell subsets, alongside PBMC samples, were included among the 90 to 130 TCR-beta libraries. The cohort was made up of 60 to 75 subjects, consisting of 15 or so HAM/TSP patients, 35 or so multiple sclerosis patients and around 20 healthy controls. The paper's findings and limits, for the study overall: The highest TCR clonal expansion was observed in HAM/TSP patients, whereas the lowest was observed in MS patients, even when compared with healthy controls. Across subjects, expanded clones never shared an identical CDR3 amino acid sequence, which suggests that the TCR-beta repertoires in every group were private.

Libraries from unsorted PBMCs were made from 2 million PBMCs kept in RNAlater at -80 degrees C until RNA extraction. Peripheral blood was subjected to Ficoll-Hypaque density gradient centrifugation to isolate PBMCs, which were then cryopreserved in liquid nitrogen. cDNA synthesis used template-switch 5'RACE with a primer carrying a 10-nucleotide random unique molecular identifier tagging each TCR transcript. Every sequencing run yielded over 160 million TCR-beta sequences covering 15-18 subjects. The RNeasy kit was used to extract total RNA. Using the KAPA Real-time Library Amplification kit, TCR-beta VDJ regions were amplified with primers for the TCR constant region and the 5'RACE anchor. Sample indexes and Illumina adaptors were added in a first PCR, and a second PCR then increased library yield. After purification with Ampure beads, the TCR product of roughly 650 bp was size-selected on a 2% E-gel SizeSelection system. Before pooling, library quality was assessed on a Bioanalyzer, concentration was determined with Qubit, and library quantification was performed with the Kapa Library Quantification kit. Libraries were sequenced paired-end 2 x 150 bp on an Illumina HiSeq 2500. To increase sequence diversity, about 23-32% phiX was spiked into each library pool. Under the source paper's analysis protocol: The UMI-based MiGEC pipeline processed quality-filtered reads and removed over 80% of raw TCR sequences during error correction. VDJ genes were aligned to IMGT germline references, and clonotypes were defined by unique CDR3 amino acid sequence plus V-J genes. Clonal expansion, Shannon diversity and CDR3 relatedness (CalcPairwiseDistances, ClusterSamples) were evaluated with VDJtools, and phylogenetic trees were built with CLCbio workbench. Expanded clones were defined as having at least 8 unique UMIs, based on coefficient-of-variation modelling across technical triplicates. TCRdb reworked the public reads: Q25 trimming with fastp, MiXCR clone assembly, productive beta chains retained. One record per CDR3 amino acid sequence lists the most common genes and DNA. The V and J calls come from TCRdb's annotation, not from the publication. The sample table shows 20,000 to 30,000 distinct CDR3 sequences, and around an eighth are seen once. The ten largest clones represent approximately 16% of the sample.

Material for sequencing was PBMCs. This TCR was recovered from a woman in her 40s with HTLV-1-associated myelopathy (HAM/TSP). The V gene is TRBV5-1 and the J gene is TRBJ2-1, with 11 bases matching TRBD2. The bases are TGCGCCAGCAGCTTGGCTCCTAGCGGGGGGCTCCTGATCGATGAGCAGTTCTTC. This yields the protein CASSLAPSGGLLIDEQFF.